The 2 T cell receptor beta chains listed next were all sequenced from one sample in a study of identical twins. TCRdb reanalysed the 5' RACE reads using MiXCR and keeps one entry per CDR3 protein. The sample records about 1.7 million distinct CDR3 sequences, around a third being singletons. The sequenced sample consisted of cord blood. These receptors all stem from a newborn girl in good health.

This clonotype was seen a few times. V usage is TRBV21-1 and J usage is TRBJ2-7; the table gives TRBD1 as D, unverified against the DNA. TRBV21-1 is assigned pseudogene status. The CDR3 has 17 amino acids. CDR3 region: CASSSYSTGGSSYEQYF. The CDR3 nucleotides are TGTGCCAGCAGCAGCTACTCGACAGGGGGTAGTTCCTACGAGCAGTACTTC.

Regarding this clonotype: A single base separates this from a much larger clone, so it may be a read error. V usage is TRBV7-9 and J usage is TRBJ2-5; D gene uncertain. The J call may not be correct, given that the DNA end is closer to TRBJ2-1. In germline, CDR1 is SEHNR, CDR2 FQNEAQ (reference sequence). The CDR3 runs to 15 residues. The CDR3 DNA sequence: TGTGCCAGCAGCTTAGGGGTGGTCTTACAAGAGACCCAGTTCTTC. Its translation is CASSLGVVLQETQFF.